Listed below are T cell receptor beta chains from one sample, sequenced in a study of sequential checkpoint blockade in melanoma. Assay used: immunoSEQ multiplex PCR; TCRdb lists only in-frame clones, some missing. The sample holds roughly 6,000 clones, roughly 27% seen once. The sample consisted of tumor tissue (inferred from file names), taken from a patient given nivolumab and ipilimumab in sequence. These receptors all stem from a human donor with melanoma. Both conserved end residues are part of each CDR3. Fields, in order: V gene, J gene, clone size, D gene, CDR3 protein, CDR3 DNA. D genes are given only for firm matches. Rows may omit the clone size; those that give it use once, few, many or a size class.

v_call: TRBV18
j_call: TRBJ2-2
clone_size: -
d_call: -
cdr3_aa: CASSPSRANTGELFF
cdr3_nt: TGTGCCAGCTCACCGTCCAGGGCGAACACCGGGGAGCTGTTTTTT

v_call: TRBV6-8
j_call: TRBJ1-1
clone_size: medium-sized
d_call: TRBD1
cdr3_aa: CAILDPQGGAFF
cdr3_nt: TGTGCCATACTAGACCCGCAGGGGGGAGCTTTCTTT

v_call: TRBV15
j_call: TRBJ2-7
clone_size: few
d_call: TRBD2
cdr3_aa: CATSRAIAGGDEQYF
cdr3_nt: TGTGCCACCAGCAGAGCAATAGCGGGAGGGGACGAGCAGTACTTC

v_call: TRBV11-3
j_call: TRBJ1-3
clone_size: -
d_call: TRBD1
cdr3_aa: CASSFRGQGGNTIYF
cdr3_nt: TGTGCCAGCAGCTTTAGGGGGCAAGGAGGAAACACCATATATTTT

v_call: TRBV19
j_call: TRBJ2-3
clone_size: -
d_call: -
cdr3_aa: CASSIPGAMDTQYF
cdr3_nt: TGTGCCAGTAGTATACCGGGGGCCATGGATACGCAGTATTTT

v_call: TRBV30
j_call: TRBJ2-2
clone_size: medium-sized
d_call: -
cdr3_aa: CAWSRVDTGELFF
cdr3_nt: TGTGCCTGGAGCAGGGTCGACACCGGGGAGCTGTTTTTT

v_call: TRBV11-3
j_call: TRBJ2-5
clone_size: medium-sized
d_call: -
cdr3_aa: CASSRRGDTARVETQYF
cdr3_nt: TGTGCCAGCAGCCGCCGGGGGGACACAGCTCGGGTGGAGACCCAGTACTTC

v_call: TRBV28
j_call: TRBJ1-1
clone_size: -
d_call: TRBD1
cdr3_aa: CASSFSGTGSGEAFF
cdr3_nt: TGTGCCAGCAGCTTCTCCGGGACAGGGTCAGGTGAAGCTTTCTTT

v_call: TRBV6-8
j_call: TRBJ1-5
clone_size: few
d_call: -
cdr3_aa: CASSPSGQNNQPQHF
cdr3_nt: TGTGCCAGCAGTCCCAGCGGGCAGAACAATCAGCCCCAGCATTTT

v_call: TRBV6-8
j_call: TRBJ2-3
clone_size: -
d_call: TRBD2
cdr3_aa: CASRQTSGGASDTQYF
cdr3_nt: TGTGCCAGCAGGCAAACTAGCGGGGGGGCATCCGATACGCAGTATTTT

v_call: TRBV5-1
j_call: TRBJ1-5
clone_size: -
d_call: TRBD1
cdr3_aa: CASSLEQGTGQPQHF
cdr3_nt: TGCGCCAGCAGCCTAGAACAGGGGACTGGTCAGCCCCAGCATTTT

v_call: TRBV18
j_call: TRBJ1-5
clone_size: -
d_call: -
cdr3_aa: CASSPAKAGASYQPQHF
cdr3_nt: TGTGCCAGCTCACCAGCGAAGGCGGGGGCAAGCTATCAGCCCCAGCATTTT

v_call: TRBV11-3
j_call: TRBJ1-1
clone_size: medium-sized
d_call: -
cdr3_aa: CASSLVGSNTEAFF
cdr3_nt: TGTGCCAGCAGCTTAGTAGGGAGCAACACTGAAGCTTTCTTT

v_call: TRBV28
j_call: TRBJ1-2
clone_size: few
d_call: TRBD1
cdr3_aa: CASSIDRGVYGYTF
cdr3_nt: TGTGCCAGCAGCATAGACAGGGGAGTCTATGGCTACACCTTC

v_call: TRBV6-8
j_call: TRBJ2-6
clone_size: few
d_call: TRBD1
cdr3_aa: CASSLGQSDGGSGANVLTF
cdr3_nt: TGTGCCAGCAGTTTGGGACAGAGTGATGGTGGCTCTGGGGCCAACGTCCTGACTTTC

v_call: TRBV6-8
j_call: TRBJ1-5
clone_size: -
d_call: TRBD1
cdr3_aa: CASPGTDKNQPQHF
cdr3_nt: TGTGCCAGCCCAGGGACAGACAAAAATCAGCCCCAGCATTTT

v_call: TRBV19
j_call: TRBJ1-2
clone_size: -
d_call: -
cdr3_aa: CASSINEGVLGSNYGYTF
cdr3_nt: TGTGCCAGTAGTATAAACGAGGGGGTCCTAGGATCCAACTATGGCTACACCTTC

v_call: TRBV7-2
j_call: TRBJ1-2
clone_size: many
d_call: -
cdr3_aa: CASSLARMSGYTF
cdr3_nt: TGTGCCAGCAGCTTAGCGCGGATGTCTGGCTACACCTTC

v_call: TRBV22-1
j_call: TRBJ2-7
clone_size: few
d_call: -
cdr3_aa: CASSFHPSTSAAYEQYF
cdr3_nt: TGTGCCAGCAGTTTTCATCCCTCGACAAGCGCGGCCTACGAGCAGTACTTC

v_call: TRBV19
j_call: TRBJ1-2
clone_size: -
d_call: TRBD1
cdr3_aa: CASQLGTGEYGYTF
cdr3_nt: TGTGCCAGCCAGCTCGGGACAGGAGAATATGGCTACACCTTC

v_call: TRBV23-1
j_call: TRBJ1-4
clone_size: -
d_call: -
cdr3_aa: CASRGGGAGKLFF
cdr3_nt: TGCGCCAGCAGAGGGGGGGGAGCGGGGAAACTGTTTTTT

v_call: TRBV11-3
j_call: TRBJ1-1
clone_size: many
d_call: TRBD1
cdr3_aa: CASSLGTGGSGSTEAFF
cdr3_nt: TGTGCCAGCAGCCTCGGGACAGGGGGGAGTGGAAGCACTGAAGCTTTCTTT

v_call: TRBV11-3
j_call: TRBJ2-2
clone_size: many
d_call: -
cdr3_aa: CASSLGDLFTGELFF
cdr3_nt: TGTGCCAGCAGCTTAGGGGACTTATTCACCGGGGAGCTGTTTTTT

v_call: TRBV29-1
j_call: TRBJ2-1
clone_size: -
d_call: TRBD1
cdr3_aa: CSGGARGRYEQFF
cdr3_nt: TGCAGCGGAGGGGCTAGGGGGCGGTATGAGCAGTTCTTC

v_call: TRBV9
j_call: TRBJ2-2
clone_size: many
d_call: TRBD1
cdr3_aa: CASSAGGLNTGELFF
cdr3_nt: TGTGCCAGCAGCGCAGGGGGCCTCAACACCGGGGAGCTGTTTTTT

v_call: TRBV6-8
j_call: TRBJ2-5
clone_size: few
d_call: TRBD2
cdr3_aa: CASSYYPVERGQETQYF
cdr3_nt: TGTGCCAGCAGTTACTACCCCGTTGAGCGGGGCCAAGAGACCCAGTACTTC

v_call: TRBV4-1
j_call: TRBJ2-1
clone_size: -
d_call: TRBD2
cdr3_aa: CASSQAGGLYNEQFF
cdr3_nt: TGCGCCAGCAGCCAAGCGGGGGGGCTCTACAATGAGCAGTTCTTC

v_call: TRBV9
j_call: TRBJ2-7
clone_size: -
d_call: TRBD2
cdr3_aa: CASSLASGSNEQYF
cdr3_nt: TGTGCCAGCAGTCTAGCGAGCGGGAGCAACGAGCAGTACTTC

v_call: TRBV18
j_call: TRBJ1-4
clone_size: -
d_call: TRBD1
cdr3_aa: CASSLGTGEKLFF
cdr3_nt: TGTGCCAGCTCACTCGGGACAGGGGAAAAACTGTTTTTT

v_call: TRBV30
j_call: TRBJ1-1
clone_size: medium-sized
d_call: -
cdr3_aa: CAWSVPGSMNTEAFF
cdr3_nt: TGTGCCTGGAGTGTCCCCGGCAGCATGAACACTGAAGCTTTCTTT

v_call: TRBV19
j_call: TRBJ2-1
clone_size: -
d_call: TRBD2
cdr3_aa: CASRSGLAVYNEQFF
cdr3_nt: TGTGCCAGTAGATCCGGACTAGCGGTTTACAATGAGCAGTTCTTC

v_call: TRBV6-8
j_call: TRBJ1-1
clone_size: -
d_call: -
cdr3_aa: CASRGDRQIGAVEAFF
cdr3_nt: TGTGCCAGCAGGGGAGACCGACAGATTGGGGCCGTAGAAGCTTTCTTT

v_call: TRBV5-1
j_call: TRBJ2-7
clone_size: -
d_call: TRBD2
cdr3_aa: CASSLSAGVYEQYF
cdr3_nt: TGCGCCAGCAGCCTGAGCGCGGGAGTCTACGAGCAGTACTTC

v_call: TRBV6-8
j_call: TRBJ2-3
clone_size: -
d_call: -
cdr3_aa: CASSEPIFAGTPDTQYF
cdr3_nt: TGTGCCAGCAGCGAACCTATATTTGCGGGAACCCCAGATACGCAGTATTTT

v_call: TRBV9
j_call: TRBJ2-1
clone_size: -
d_call: -
cdr3_aa: CASSVDLASYNEQFF
cdr3_nt: TGTGCCAGCAGCGTAGACCTAGCATCGTACAATGAGCAGTTCTTC

v_call: TRBV10-2
j_call: TRBJ1-1
clone_size: -
d_call: -
cdr3_aa: CASSEEGVGFGTEAFF
cdr3_nt: TGCGCCAGCAGTGAGGAGGGGGTGGGGTTTGGCACTGAAGCTTTCTTT

v_call: TRBV5-1
j_call: TRBJ2-2
clone_size: once
d_call: TRBD2
cdr3_aa: CASCLAGATYTGELFF
cdr3_nt: TGCGCCAGCTGCCTAGCGGGGGCTACTTACACCGGGGAGCTGTTTTTT

v_call: TRBV10-2
j_call: TRBJ2-7
clone_size: few
d_call: -
cdr3_aa: CASWSGAISYEQYF
cdr3_nt: TGCGCCAGCTGGTCGGGGGCGATCTCCTACGAGCAGTACTTC

v_call: TRBV14
j_call: TRBJ1-5
clone_size: once
d_call: -
cdr3_aa: CASSHTGLQPQHF
cdr3_nt: TGTGCCAGCAGCCACACAGGGCTCCAGCCCCAGCATTTT

v_call: TRBV11-3
j_call: TRBJ1-1
clone_size: many
d_call: -
cdr3_aa: CASSPTVSATEAFF
cdr3_nt: TGTGCCAGCAGCCCCACCGTGAGCGCCACTGAAGCTTTCTTT

v_call: TRBV19
j_call: TRBJ1-1
clone_size: -
d_call: -
cdr3_aa: CASVFTDEAFF
cdr3_nt: TGTGCCAGTGTATTTACAGATGAAGCTTTCTTT

v_call: TRBV5-1
j_call: TRBJ1-4
clone_size: -
d_call: -
cdr3_aa: CASSLGQLNEKLFF
cdr3_nt: TGCGCCAGCAGCTTGGGTCAGCTTAATGAAAAACTGTTTTTT

v_call: TRBV25-1
j_call: TRBJ1-2
clone_size: -
d_call: -
cdr3_aa: CACRRDATDYGYTF
cdr3_nt: TGTGCCTGTCGCCGGGACGCTACGGACTATGGCTACACCTTC

v_call: TRBV10-2
j_call: TRBJ1-1
clone_size: few
d_call: TRBD1
cdr3_aa: CASSEETGSKAFF
cdr3_nt: TGCGCCAGCAGTGAAGAGACAGGGAGTAAAGCTTTCTTT

v_call: TRBV11-3
j_call: TRBJ2-3
clone_size: -
d_call: TRBD2
cdr3_aa: CASSVPKTSGRTDTQYF
cdr3_nt: TGTGCCAGCAGCGTTCCTAAGACTAGCGGTCGCACAGATACGCAGTATTTT

v_call: TRBV14
j_call: TRBJ1-2
clone_size: large
d_call: -
cdr3_aa: CASSPSVEGSYGYTF
cdr3_nt: TGTGCCAGCAGCCCCAGCGTGGAAGGTAGCTATGGCTACACCTTC

v_call: TRBV9
j_call: TRBJ2-6
clone_size: -
d_call: TRBD1
cdr3_aa: CASSEPGGKWTGANVLTF
cdr3_nt: TGTGCCAGCAGCGAACCAGGGGGAAAATGGACTGGGGCCAACGTCCTGACTTTC

v_call: TRBV30
j_call: TRBJ1-5
clone_size: few
d_call: -
cdr3_aa: CAWSVLGGGNQPQHF
cdr3_nt: TGTGCCTGGAGTGTGCTTGGGGGTGGAAATCAGCCCCAGCATTTT

v_call: TRBV19
j_call: TRBJ2-7
clone_size: few
d_call: -
cdr3_aa: CASSIEGSYEQYF
cdr3_nt: TGTGCCAGTAGTATAGAGGGCAGCTACGAGCAGTACTTC

v_call: TRBV6-1
j_call: TRBJ1-1
clone_size: -
d_call: -
cdr3_aa: CASSEVEPSAEAFF
cdr3_nt: TGTGCCAGCAGTGAAGTGGAGCCCAGCGCTGAAGCTTTCTTT

v_call: TRBV2
j_call: TRBJ1-2
clone_size: many
d_call: TRBD1
cdr3_aa: CASSPTGAGYGYTF
cdr3_nt: TGTGCCAGCAGTCCGACAGGGGCTGGCTATGGCTACACCTTC

v_call: TRBV30
j_call: TRBJ2-2
clone_size: few
d_call: -
cdr3_aa: CAWSVGQGNTGELFF
cdr3_nt: TGTGCCTGGAGTGTAGGCCAGGGGAACACCGGGGAGCTGTTTTTT

v_call: TRBV4-1
j_call: TRBJ2-5
clone_size: -
d_call: TRBD2
cdr3_aa: CASSQDIAGQETQYF
cdr3_nt: TGCGCCAGCAGCCAGGATATAGCGGGTCAAGAGACCCAGTACTTC

v_call: TRBV4-1
j_call: TRBJ2-2
clone_size: -
d_call: TRBD2
cdr3_aa: CASSQEWLAGRNTGELFF
cdr3_nt: TGCGCCAGCAGCCAAGAATGGCTAGCGGGCCGGAACACCGGGGAGCTGTTTTTT

v_call: TRBV25-1
j_call: TRBJ1-1
clone_size: -
d_call: -
cdr3_aa: CASSDPATEAFF
cdr3_nt: TGTGCCAGCAGTGACCCTGCGACAGAAGCTTTCTTT

v_call: TRBV28
j_call: TRBJ1-1
clone_size: once
d_call: -
cdr3_aa: CASSFPTGQNTEAFF
cdr3_nt: TGTGCCAGCAGTTTCCCGACAGGACAGAACACTGAAGCTTTCTTT

v_call: TRBV28
j_call: TRBJ2-2
clone_size: -
d_call: -
cdr3_aa: CASSLSTGELFF
cdr3_nt: TGTGCCAGCAGTTTATCCACCGGGGAGCTGTTTTTT

v_call: TRBV4-1
j_call: TRBJ2-2
clone_size: -
d_call: TRBD2
cdr3_aa: CASSQGSSGRAGELFF
cdr3_nt: TGCGCCAGCAGCCAAGGATCTAGCGGGAGGGCCGGGGAGCTGTTTTTT